This TCR beta chain originates from a study of OX40 agonist ivuxolimab in advanced cancers. Looking at the study overall: Partial responses, seen in three patients, involved one hepatocellular carcinoma and two cutaneous melanomas.

The table came from immunoSEQ multiplex PCR; TCRdb's copy has only in-frame clones and leaves some out. The data contain around 83,000 clones, 65% to 85% of them seen just once; the ten biggest clones take up 7.3%. Note on this clone: The target antigen is unknown.

The germline V gene has CDR1 SGHTS and CDR2 YDEGEE. This CDR3 has 17 residues. V was pared by 4 bases and J by 4 bases, with 23 bases between. Notes on the study in general: Researchers did not determine the expanded peripheral T cells' antigen specificity. Expanded clones tended on average to be more numerous among CD8+ T cells than CD4+. In the 0.1 to 3.0 mg/kg range, CD4+ and CD8+ blood T cells had expanded clonally by week 6.

The chain uses TRBV5-8 and TRBJ1-2, with D possibly matching TRBD1 (5 bases). Sequencing used CD4+ or CD8+ T cells sorted from blood, obtained in a trial of the OX40 agonist ivuxolimab. The source is an adult with an advanced solid tumor such as melanoma, head and neck, liver or kidney cancer. In DNA, the CDR3 is TGTGCCAGCAGCCTAATGCGGGGACCCCGCTCCGGCTATGGCTACACCTTC. Encoded protein: CASSLMRGPRSGYGYTF.